This T cell receptor beta chain emerged from a study of glioma-infiltrating T cells. The iRepertoire nested amplicon-rescue multiplex PCR amplified TCR alpha and beta CDR3s from RNA. Tissue mRNA or PBMC total RNA, 100-400 ng, went into one-step reverse transcription and amplification. TCRdb re-analysed the multiplex PCR reads in MiXCR, keeping a single row per CDR3 protein. The sample contains about 180,000 distinct CDR3 sequences, about 47% of which appear only once. The CDR3 totals 13 residues. Germline V gives CDR1 SGHTA, CDR2 FQGNSA. For this clonotype: The antigen remains unidentified. At one end the junction does not follow the germline gene, possibly because of a read error.

Findings of the study overall: Gliomas, especially low-grade, showed above-expected tissue-blood divergence; non-neoplastic patients showed below. Only very few CDR3 sequences appeared in both tissue and blood.

Sequenced input: glioma tissue, nonneoplastic brain tissue, or PBMCs (not recorded which). This clonotype was sampled from a human donor with low-grade glioma or glioblastoma, undergoing nonglioma brain surgery, or in good health (not recorded which). The chain carries TRBV7-2 and TRBJ2-3; no reliable D call. The CDR3 bases are TGTTCCAGCAGCTTAAGGGCACCAGATACGCAGTATTTT. This encodes CSSSLRAPDTQYF.